A single T cell receptor beta chain is shown here with its context. Its matching antigen is unknown. The data were obtained in a study of T cell clonotyping in hematopoietic cell transplantation. Sequencing used immunoSEQ multiplex PCR; TCRdb keeps in-frame clones, though not all of them. The sample has thousands of clones; 26% are singletons. Points from the study as a whole: Graft donor and pretransplant recipient Inverse Simpson Index values predicted broader posttransplant TCR diversity. After transplant, recipient diversity fell while pathologically expanded clonotypes grew through day 180.

The material was peripheral blood mononuclear cells, obtained 180 days after allogeneic stem cell transplant. This TCR was recovered from a male patient aged 40 to 55 who had an allogeneic stem cell transplant from an unrelated donor, so the T cells may come from the graft donor. Some clones in this sample may be carry-over from other donors' samples.

Here the CDR3 reads CASSAMGGAGTGELFF. In DNA, the CDR3 is TGTGCCAGCAGCGCGATGGGGGGGGCCGGCACCGGGGAGCTGTTTTTT. This rearrangement joins TRBV9 to TRBJ2-2; weak D call: TRBD2 (7 bases). From germline, CDR1 is SGDLS and CDR2 YYNGEE. The ends were cut back, 3 bases at V and 4 bases at J, with 16 bases in the middle. This CDR3 comprises 16 residues.